A selection of T cell receptor beta chains follows, all from one sample in a study of control samples from healthy donors and cancer patients. Measured with immunoSEQ multiplex PCR; TCRdb has only the in-frame clones, and not every one. Of some 130,000 clones listed, approximately 90% were seen once; the top ten hold less than 2.5%. Sequenced: blood. The receptors originated from a woman aged 45-60 years in good health. Both conserved end residues are part of each CDR3. D genes are given only for firm matches.

>TRBJ1-3|TRBV7-8|-
TGTGCCAGCAGCTTTCAGGTCCCAAACACCATATATTTT
CASSFQVPNTIYF
>TRBJ1-1|TRBV6-5|-
TGTGCCAGCAGTTACTCGAGGCGTGGTTGGGCTTTCTTT
CASSYSRRGWAFF
>TRBJ1-6|TRBV3-1/TRBV3-2|-
TGTGCCAGCAGCCAAGCGTCGGGGGTACCTAATTCACCCCTCCACTTT
CASSQASGVPNSPLHF
>TRBJ2-5|TRBV7-9|TRBD1
TGTGCCAGCAGCTTTAGAGGGGGCCAGGGTCAGACCCAGTACTTC
CASSFRGGQGQTQYF
>TRBJ1-5|TRBV18|-
TGTGCCAGCTCATCGGGACCAGGGCCGTATCAGCCCCAGCATTTT
CASSSGPGPYQPQHF
>TRBJ2-7|TRBV2|-
TGTGCCAGCAGTACTGACAGGTTTCAGGGCGAGCAGTACTTC
CASSTDRFQGEQYF
>TRBJ1-1|TRBV5-1|-
TGCGCCAGCAGCTTGGACGGCAGACCGAACACTGAAGCTTTCTTT
CASSLDGRPNTEAFF
>TRBJ2-5|TRBV15|-
TGTGCCACCAGCAGAGAATCCTCGGGAGAGACCCAGTACTTC
CATSRESSGETQYF
>TRBJ2-2|TRBV7-8|-
TGTGCCAGCAGCCCTGAACAGGGGGAGCTGTTTTTT
CASSPEQGELFF
>TRBJ1-2|TRBV5-1|-
TGCGCCAGCAGCTTGGACGGGATCTATGGCTACACCTTC
CASSLDGIYGYTF